Following are 27 T cell receptor beta chains from one sample sequenced in a study of blood T cell repertoires in COVID-19. The method was immunoSEQ multiplex PCR; TCRdb's version includes in-frame clones alone and lacks a portion of them. The profile shows 450,000 to 500,000 clones, 75% to 90% of them singletons. The sample comprised peripheral blood. The receptors shown here come from a human donor in a cohort sampled during active COVID-19.

As for this clone: Other DNA sequences from this sample encode an identical CDR3 as well. The J gene is TRBJ2-6, the V gene TRBV19; the D gene is possibly TRBD1 (6 bases). The CDR3 extends over 16 amino acids. The V end was cut by 7 bases, the J end by 4 bases, with 17 bases between. The germline V gene encodes CDR1 LNHDA and CDR2 SQIVND (reference sequence). CDR3 sequence (DNA): TGTGCCAGTACGACAGGTCTTAGATCCGGGGCCAACGTCCTGACTTTC. Protein: CASTTGLRSGANVLTF.

CDR3: CATLSGSVENTEAFF. CDR3 bases: TGTGCTACTTTATCAGGGTCTGTGGAGAACACTGAAGCTTTCTTT. The chain has TRBV28 and TRBJ1-1; tentatively, D is TRBD1 (5 bases). Germline values: CDR1 MDHEN, CDR2 SYDVKM. This CDR3 is 15 amino acids long.

The V call is TRBV5-1, the J call TRBJ2-2, with D possibly being TRBD1 (6 bases). Germline V gene data show CDR1 as SGHRS and CDR2 as YFSETQ. The CDR3 loop spans 15 amino acids. V was clipped by 4 bases and J by 2 bases, with 12 bases between them. CDR3 in DNA: TGCGCCAGCAGCGCCGGACAGCTCAACACCGGGGAGCTGTTTTTT. Translating it yields CASSAGQLNTGELFF.

The chain combines TRBV6-2 or TRBV6-3 with TRBJ1-1, with 7 bases fitting TRBD1. Germline CDR1 and CDR2: MNHEY and SVGEGT. V dropped 6 bases and J dropped 4; count of bases not matched to a gene: 14. The CDR3 sequence is 16 residues long. Here the CDR3 reads CASSWPMTGWSTEAFF. CDR3 nucleotides: TGTGCCAGCAGCTGGCCGATGACAGGGTGGAGCACTGAAGCTTTCTTT.

V usage is TRBV4-2 and J usage is TRBJ2-3, with 15 bases matching TRBD2. Germline V gene lookup returns CDR1 LGHNA and CDR2 YNFKEQ. The V gene end was trimmed by 1 base and the J gene end by 4 bases; junction bases not matched to a gene: 3. This CDR3 is built from 17 residues. In nucleotides, the CDR3 is TGTGCCAGCAGCCAAGTGGGACTAGCGGGAGGTTCAGATACGCAGTATTTT. This sequence encodes CASSQVGLAGGSDTQYF.

V usage is TRBV19 and J usage is TRBJ1-1; D is ambiguous. CDR1 is LNHDA and CDR2 is SQIVND in the germline V gene (reference sequence). This CDR3 has 15 amino acids. With 0 bases removed from V and 2 bases from J, the gap between germline ends came to 10 bases. CDR3 region: CASSIEVGSNTEAFF. CDR3 sequence (DNA): TGTGCCAGTAGTATAGAGGTGGGCAGTAACACTGAAGCTTTCTTT.

This rearrangement joins TRBV28 to TRBJ2-7, with D possibly matching TRBD2 (6 bases). Between the trimmed V and J ends, which lost 5 bases and 2 bases, there was a span of 16 bases. This CDR3 is 15 amino acids long. Per the germline V gene, CDR1 is MDHEN and CDR2 is SYDVKM. Written as DNA, the CDR3 is TGTGCCAGCAGTCCCTCATGGGGCGGGGCCTACGAGCAGTACTTC. Translated, it gives CASSPSWGGAYEQYF.

The CDR3 nucleotides read TGTGCCAGCAGTCTCTCGCAAGGGGGGGATTCCTACGAGCAGTACTTC. Translating gives CASSLSQGGDSYEQYF. V and J are TRBV28 and TRBJ2-7, with D possibly TRBD2 on 7 matching bases. The V end lost 5 bases, the J end lost 1 base, and 18 bases lay between the germline ends. CDR1 MDHEN and CDR2 SYDVKM come from the germline V gene. The CDR3 runs 16 residues. Looking up the rest from reference TRBV28 and TRBJ2-7 gives the full variable domain: DVKVTQSSRYLVKRTGEKVFLECVQDMDHENMFWYRQDPGLGLRLIYFSYDVKMKEKGDIPEGYSVSREKKERFSLILESASTNQTSMYLCASSLSQGGDSYEQYFGPGTRLTVT.

This rearrangement joins TRBV6-4 to TRBJ1-6; D unresolved. The V gene lost 2 bases and the J gene lost 5 bases, with 13 bases spanning the gap. This CDR3 comprises 16 residues. Germline assignment: CDR1 MRHNA and CDR2 SNTAGT. The CDR3 sequence: CASSDVEYEDNSPLHF. Here the CDR3 DNA reads TGTGCCAGCAGTGACGTCGAATACGAGGATAATTCACCCCTCCACTTT.

The chain employs TRBV19 and TRBJ1-1; D might be TRBD1 (5 bases). Germline CDR1 is LNHDA and CDR2 is SQIVND (reference sequence). Trimming removed 8 bases at V and 7 bases at J, with 26 bases between. The CDR3 length is 16 residues. The CDR3 sequence is CASSSNGARRENEAFF. The CDR3 DNA sequence: TGTGCCAGTTCGTCCAACGGGGCCCGCCGGGAGAATGAAGCTTTCTTT.

The chain has TRBV7-2 and TRBJ2-7, with TRBD2 as a possible D gene (6 bases). Trimming left V 1 base short and J 3 bases short, with 13 bases between. CDR3 size: 15 residues. The germline V gene encodes CDR1 SGHTA and CDR2 FQGNSA. Written as DNA, the CDR3 is TGTGCCAGCAGCTTAGGCGGGACGCCTAACTACGAGCAGTACTTC. Translation gives CASSLGGTPNYEQYF.

The chain couples TRBV18 to TRBJ2-7, with TRBD2 matching 13 bases. V lost 8 bases, J lost 5 bases, and 6 bases stayed unmatched. Looked up from germline, CDR1 is KGHSH and CDR2 is LQKENI. CDR3 length equals 14 residues. CDR3 in DNA: TGTGCCAGCGCGCGGACTAGCGGGAGCCACGAGCAGTACTTC. Translation gives CASARTSGSHEQYF.

V usage is TRBV9 and J usage is TRBJ1-4; 8 nucleotides align to TRBD1. This CDR3 comprises 15 residues. Germline-derived CDR1 and CDR2 are SGDLS and YYNGEE. Germline trimming cut 1 base from V and 8 bases from J; bases unmatched to any gene: 7. CDR3 loop: CASSVQGQGAEKLFF. Here the CDR3 DNA reads TGTGCCAGCAGCGTACAGGGGCAGGGGGCCGAAAAACTGTTTTTT. Full variable domain (outside the CDR3, taken from reference TRBV9 and TRBJ1-4): DSGVTQTPKHLITATGQRVTLRCSPRSGDLSVYWYQQSLDQGLQFLIQYYNGEERAKGNILERFSAQQFPDLHSELNLSSLELGDSALYFCASSVQGQGAEKLFFGSGTQLSVL.

V usage is TRBV19 and J usage is TRBJ1-2; D perhaps matches TRBD1 (5 bases). V was cut by 3 bases and J by 6 bases, with 14 bases left in between. CDR1 is LNHDA, CDR2 SQIVND, per germline (reference sequence). The length of the CDR3 is 14 residues. The CDR3 sequence is CASSMGRGNDGYTF. The CDR3 DNA reads as TGTGCCAGTAGTATGGGACGGGGGAATGATGGCTACACCTTC. The full variable domain, its missing parts supplied by reference TRBV19 and TRBJ1-2, is DGGITQSPKYLFRKEGQNVTLSCEQNLNHDAMYWYRQDPGQGLRLIYYSQIVNDFQKGDIAEGYSVSREKKESFPLTVTSAQKNPTAFYLCASSMGRGNDGYTFGSGTRLTVV.

In this sample, this clone turned up a few times. The chain joins TRBV3-1 (or the pseudogene TRBV3-2) to TRBJ2-7; D not certain. Germline CDR1 LGHDT, CDR2 YNNKEL (reference sequence). V lost 2 bases and J lost 3, with 11 bases in between. The CDR3 totals 14 residues. The CDR3 DNA reads as TGTGCCAGCAGCCAAAACCCTACGAACTACGAGCAGTACTTC. This sequence encodes CASSQNPTNYEQYF.

The chain combines TRBV3-1 (or the pseudogene TRBV3-2) with TRBJ2-1; D might be TRBD2 (7 bases). Per the germline V gene, CDR1 is LGHDT and CDR2 is YNNKEL (reference sequence). V was pared by 2 bases and J by 0 bases, with 20 bases between. The CDR3 length is 19 residues. The CDR3 spells CASSQRGRGGDRSYNEQFF. Written as DNA, the CDR3 is TGTGCCAGCAGCCAACGAGGAAGAGGGGGGGACCGCTCCTACAATGAGCAGTTCTTC.

This sequence joins TRBV19 and TRBJ1-2, with D uncertain. The V end was cut by 5 bases, the J end by 4 bases, with 14 bases between. In germline, CDR1 is LNHDA, CDR2 SQIVND (reference sequence). The CDR3 runs 14 residues. CDR3 bases: TGTGCCAGTAGTCCACAGAGAAGCGGCTATGGCTACACCTTC. Amino acid sequence: CASSPQRSGYGYTF.

V usage is TRBV10-3 and J usage is TRBJ2-1; 8 bases are a match to TRBD2. Trimming cost V 6 bases and J 9 bases; bases outside gene matches: 10. This CDR3 is 14 amino acids long. Germline V gene data show CDR1 as ENHRY and CDR2 as SYGVKD. The CDR3 sequence is CAIRGDSGIGEQFF. Written as DNA, the CDR3 is TGTGCCATCAGGGGAGATAGCGGGATCGGTGAGCAGTTCTTC.

This clone has just one count. V is TRBV6-1 and J is TRBJ1-2; 7 bases are a match to TRBD1. Germline values: CDR1 MNHNS, CDR2 SASEGT. The CDR3 runs 15 residues. V lost 4 bases, J lost 4 bases, and 9 bases stayed unmatched. In DNA, the CDR3 is TGTGCCAGCAGTGCAGCGTCGGGACAGAGCTATGGCTACACCTTC. It yields the protein CASSAASGQSYGYTF.

The V and J genes are TRBV19 and TRBJ1-2, with TRBD1 matching over 9 bases. The J segment lost 0 bases and the V segment lost 3 bases, leaving 5 bases of the junction unmatched. From germline, CDR1 is LNHDA and CDR2 SQIVND (reference sequence). The CDR3 contains 16 residues. The CDR3 region is CASSMGTGKANYGYTF. CDR3 coding DNA: TGTGCCAGTAGTATGGGGACAGGGAAAGCTAACTATGGCTACACCTTC. Full variable domain (rest looked up from reference TRBV19 and TRBJ1-2): DGGITQSPKYLFRKEGQNVTLSCEQNLNHDAMYWYRQDPGQGLRLIYYSQIVNDFQKGDIAEGYSVSREKKESFPLTVTSAQKNPTAFYLCASSMGTGKANYGYTFGSGTRLTVV.

The chain recombines TRBV4-1 with TRBJ2-7, with 8 bases lining up with TRBD1. The junction had 21 bases not matched to a gene; V was cut back by 1 base and J by 7 bases. Germline assignment: CDR1 MGHRA and CDR2 YSYEKL. This CDR3 has 19 amino acids. DNA of the CDR3: TGCGCCAGCAGCCAAGTATCGACAGCCGGGACAGGACACTTAGGGGAGCAGTACTTC. Protein: CASSQVSTAGTGHLGEQYF.

The chain is built from TRBV24-1 and TRBJ1-5, with D uncertain. Trimming stripped 4 bases from V and 6 bases from J, with 15 bases between. This CDR3 has 15 residues. Germline lookup yields CDR1 KGHDR and CDR2 SFDVKD. CDR3 loop: CATSEGTDPAQPQHF. The CDR3 bases are TGTGCCACCAGTGAGGGTACAGATCCCGCTCAGCCCCAGCATTTT.

In DNA form, the CDR3 reads TGTGCCAGCAGTAATCCGGTGGGCGCTGGAGCTTTCTTT. It specifies CASSNPVGAGAFF. The V call is TRBV6-5, the J call TRBJ1-1, with D hard to call. The CDR3 is made up of 13 amino acids. Germline V gene data show CDR1 as MNHEY and CDR2 as SVGAGI. With 5 bases removed from V and 10 bases from J, the gap between germline ends came to 17 bases.

The V and J genes are TRBV5-4 and TRBJ2-5, with D possibly being TRBD1 (6 bases). Deletions cut 4 bases from V and 3 bases from J, with 13 bases between. The CDR3 is 14 residues long. Germline V gene data show CDR1 as SGHNT and CDR2 as YYREEE (reference sequence). CDR3 protein: CASSGGGGKETQYF. The CDR3 DNA reads TGTGCCAGCAGCGGGGGTGGGGGCAAAGAGACCCAGTACTTC.

V usage is TRBV5-1 and J usage is TRBJ2-3; unclear D gene. The CDR3 contains 17 residues. With 0 bases removed from V and 2 bases from J, the gap between germline ends came to 16 bases. The germline gives CDR1 SGHRS, CDR2 YFSETQ. For the CDR3, the DNA is TGCGCCAGCAGCTTGGCCATAGGAGAGGCCCCCACAGATACGCAGTATTTT. Protein sequence: CASSLAIGEAPTDTQYF.

The V gene is TRBV3-1 (or the pseudogene TRBV3-2), the J gene TRBJ2-3; 10 nucleotides line up with TRBD2. CDR3 length equals 16 residues. The ends lost 0 bases at V and 11 bases at J; junction bases unmatched: 11. CDR1 is LGHDT, CDR2 YNNKEL, per germline (reference sequence). The DNA for the CDR3 is TGTGCCAGCAGCCAAGAGTTAGCGGGGGGCAAGGATGGGCAGTATTTT. Translated: CASSQELAGGKDGQYF.

This chain joins TRBV25-1 and TRBJ2-1, with D maybe TRBD1 (6 bases). The CDR3 loop spans 14 amino acids. CDR1 MGHDK and CDR2 SYGVNS come from the germline V gene. Trimming removed 6 bases from V and 1 base from J, with 10 bases in between. CDR3 nucleotide sequence: TGTGCCAGCAGCGCACAGGGATCCTACAATGAGCAGTTCTTC. It specifies CASSAQGSYNEQFF.